One sample yielded the 18 T cell receptor beta chains listed below, sequenced in a study of shared clonotypes between healthy human individuals (TCRdb year 2020). Library construction relied on the immunoSEQ multiplex PCR assay. TCRdb holds this immuneACCESS table with in-frame rearrangements only. Some clones are missing; in checked studies, unresolved V genes explain under half, and the rest has no known cause. The sample records about 1.5 million clones, 95% to 99% of which are singletons. The ten largest clones add up to about 0.45% of the sample. The sequencing sample was made of naive CD4+ T cells sorted from blood. Interpreted using the paper, the cell subset or site label stands for: CD45RA+ positively selected. The receptors were gathered from a young man in good health.

This clone was seen just once. This chain links TRBV7-9 with TRBJ2-1; 11 nucleotides line up with TRBD2. Germline V gene data show CDR1 as SEHNR and CDR2 as FQNEAQ (reference sequence). Unmatched junction bases numbered 5, after V lost 5 bases and J lost 5 bases. This CDR3 is 15 amino acids long. The CDR3 nucleotides are TGTGCCAGCAGCAAGGGACTAGCGGCTAACAATGAGCAGTTCTTC. This sequence encodes CASSKGLAANNEQFF.

The chain employs TRBV9 and TRBJ2-7; D unresolved. CDR1 and CDR2 (germline): SGDLS, YYNGEE. This CDR3 is built from 13 residues. V dropped 2 bases and J dropped 5 bases, with 11 bases sitting between them. In DNA, the CDR3 is TGTGCCAGCAGCGTGAACCCGTCTAACGAGCAGTACTTC. Amino acid sequence: CASSVNPSNEQYF.

The chain combines TRBV11-2 with TRBJ1-4; D unclear. Germline values: CDR1 SGHAT, CDR2 FQNNGV. The CDR3 spans 14 residues. Trimming shortened V by 3 bases and J by 6 bases, and 11 bases separated the two germline ends. In nucleotides, the CDR3 is TGTGCCAGCAGCTTGGTGGCAGGTTATGAAAAACTGTTTTTT. Amino acid sequence: CASSLVAGYEKLFF.

The rearrangement joins TRBV9 to TRBJ2-5; D is perhaps TRBD2 (6 bases). Trimming pared 0 bases from V and 3 bases from J, leaving 12 bases between. The CDR3 length is 15 residues. Germline assignment: CDR1 SGDLS and CDR2 YYNGEE. CDR3 bases: TGTGCCAGCAGCGTAGGGAGGGGCGGGGAAGAGACCCAGTACTTC. This gives the protein CASSVGRGGEETQYF. Full variable domain (missing parts from reference TRBV9 and TRBJ2-5): DSGVTQTPKHLITATGQRVTLRCSPRSGDLSVYWYQQSLDQGLQFLIQYYNGEERAKGNILERFSAQQFPDLHSELNLSSLELGDSALYFCASSVGRGGEETQYFGPGTRLLVL.

This chain connects TRBV7-9 to TRBJ2-2; 10 bases line up with TRBD1. CDR3 length: 17 amino acids. CDR1 is SEHNR and CDR2 is FQNEAQ in the germline V gene (reference sequence). V lost 5 bases to trimming and J lost 5 bases; unmatched junction nucleotides: 11. The CDR3 DNA reads TGTGCCAGCAGCACTCTCCCCCGGGACAGGGGAACCGGGGAGCTGTTTTTT. It translates to CASSTLPRDRGTGELFF.

To note about this clone: Additional DNA sequences in this sample encode the identical CDR3. The rearrangement links TRBV6-5 to TRBJ2-3; D unresolved. V gave up 2 bases and J gave up 6 bases, with 3 bases separating them. The CDR3 has 11 amino acids. Germline V lookup: CDR1 MNHEY, CDR2 SVGAGI. CDR3 protein: CASSYRDTQYF. The CDR3 DNA is TGTGCCAGCAGTTACAGGGATACGCAGTATTTT.

The genes are TRBV2 and TRBJ2-3; 7 bases are a match to TRBD1. Germline loops: CDR1 SNHLY, CDR2 FYNNEI. Trimming took 5 bases from V and 3 from J; bases not matched to a gene: 5. The CDR3 is made up of 14 amino acids. As DNA, the CDR3 is TGTGCCAGCAGTCCCGAGGACAGGACAGATACGCAGTATTTT. It encodes CASSPEDRTDTQYF.

The V gene is TRBV18, the J gene TRBJ2-7, with 11 nucleotides matching TRBD2. Germline V gene lookup returns CDR1 KGHSH and CDR2 LQKENI. This CDR3 has 15 amino acids. V shed 5 bases and J 3 bases; nucleotides not matched to a gene: 6. Written as DNA, the CDR3 is TGTGCCAGCTCAGCCGGGACTAGCGGCAGCTACGAGCAGTACTTC. It yields the protein CASSAGTSGSYEQYF.

The chain carries TRBV25-1 and TRBJ1-5; a possible D gene is TRBD1 (6 bases). The V end was cut by 3 bases, the J end by 6 bases, with 12 bases between. Per germline, CDR1 MGHDK and CDR2 SYGVNS. This CDR3 has 14 residues. The CDR3 region is CASSDGGALQPQHF. CDR3 DNA: TGTGCCAGCAGTGACGGGGGGGCCCTTCAGCCCCAGCATTTT. The entire variable domain, with the rest obtained from reference TRBV25-1 and TRBJ1-5, is as follows: EADIYQTPRYLVIGTGKKITLECSQTMGHDKMYWYQQDPGMELHLIHYSYGVNSTEKGDLSSESTVSRIRTEHFPLTLESARPSHTSQYLCASSDGGALQPQHFGDGTRLSIL.

The chain joins TRBV18 to TRBJ2-2; D may be TRBD1 (6 bases). Between the trimmed V and J ends, which lost 3 bases and 2 bases, there was a span of 22 bases. CDR1 KGHSH and CDR2 LQKENI come from the germline V gene. The CDR3 runs 19 residues. CDR3 sequence: CASSPRFTGTFFNTGELFF. The CDR3 bases are TGTGCCAGCTCACCTCGGTTTACAGGGACCTTTTTTAACACCGGGGAGCTGTTTTTT.

The V and J genes are TRBV7-2 and TRBJ2-1, with D unresolved. In germline, CDR1 is SGHTA, CDR2 FQGNSA. This CDR3 spans 12 amino acids. The V gene lost 5 bases and the J gene lost 10 bases, with 12 bases spanning the gap. The CDR3: CASSRIGWEQFF. The DNA for the CDR3 is TGTGCCAGCAGCCGGATCGGGTGGGAGCAGTTCTTC. The full variable domain, completed using reference TRBV7-2 and TRBJ2-1, is GAGVSQSPSNKVTEKGKDVELRCDPISGHTALYWYRQSLGQGLEFLIYFQGNSAPDKSGLPSDRFSAERTGGSVSTLTIQRTQQEDSAVYLCASSRIGWEQFFGPGTRLTVL.

V and J are TRBV18 and TRBJ1-5; D is unresolved. The CDR3 covers 14 residues. Trimming stripped 5 bases from V and 4 bases from J, with 12 bases between. Germline V gives CDR1 KGHSH, CDR2 LQKENI. The DNA of the CDR3 is TGTGCCAGCTCATCCGGGAATCGTAATCAGCCCCAGCATTTT. Its protein is CASSSGNRNQPQHF.

The chain carries TRBV19 and TRBJ2-7; 13 nucleotides match TRBD2. Germline V CDR1 and CDR2: LNHDA, SQIVND (reference sequence). The CDR3 is made up of 14 amino acids. After removal of 3 bases from V and 6 bases from J, the junction contained 2 bases not matched to a gene. CDR3 nucleotide sequence: TGTGCCAGTAGTATCGGACTAGCGGGAGCCGAGCAGTACTTC. This codes for CASSIGLAGAEQYF.

The chain uses TRBV7-9 and TRBJ2-7; TRBD1 is a possible D gene (6 bases). The CDR3 is 14 amino acids. Germline CDR1 and CDR2: SEHNR and FQNEAQ (reference sequence). V lost 6 bases and J lost 2, with 14 bases in between. CDR3 DNA: TGTGCCAGCAGATTTCTACAGGGACCCTACGAGCAGTACTTC. Amino acid sequence: CASRFLQGPYEQYF.

This clone was observed a single time. The chain is built from TRBV25-1 and TRBJ2-1; TRBD2 might be the D (5 bases). Germline-derived CDR1 and CDR2 are MGHDK and SYGVNS. V was clipped by 2 bases and J by 7 bases, with 12 bases between them. The CDR3 runs 14 residues. CDR3 coding DNA: TGTGCCAGCAGTGAAAGTGGACGGAGGAATGAGCAGTTCTTC. Encoded protein: CASSESGRRNEQFF.

The CDR3 loop is CASSPPDNLLGELFF. The CDR3 DNA reads TGTGCCAGCAGCCCCCCAGACAACCTACTCGGGGAGCTGTTTTTT. The genes are TRBV28 and TRBJ2-2, with D unclear. The V end lost 6 bases, the J end lost 7 bases, and 18 bases lay between the germline ends. CDR3 length: 15 residues. The V gene's germline CDR1 is MDHEN and CDR2 SYDVKM.

CDR3 in amino acids: CASSIRSADGNTIYF. DNA of the CDR3: TGTGCCAGTAGTATCCGAAGTGCTGATGGAAACACCATATATTTT. The J gene is TRBJ1-3, the V gene TRBV19; no clear D gene. CDR3 length: 15 residues. The germline V and J ends were trimmed by 3 bases and 3 bases, with 12 bases remaining between them. Germline lookup yields CDR1 LNHDA and CDR2 SQIVND (reference sequence). The variable domain in full, with the rest retrieved from reference TRBV19 and TRBJ1-3, is DGGITQSPKYLFRKEGQNVTLSCEQNLNHDAMYWYRQDPGQGLRLIYYSQIVNDFQKGDIAEGYSVSREKKESFPLTVTSAQKNPTAFYLCASSIRSADGNTIYFGEGSWLTVV.

The chain is built from TRBV5-1 and TRBJ2-1; 10 positions match TRBD2. The CDR3 totals 16 residues. After removal of 0 bases from V and 7 bases from J, the junction contained 7 bases not matched to a gene. Per germline, CDR1 SGHRS and CDR2 YFSETQ. CDR3: CASSLDLLAGSNEQFF. Written as DNA, the CDR3 is TGCGCCAGCAGCTTGGATCTACTAGCGGGATCTAATGAGCAGTTCTTC.